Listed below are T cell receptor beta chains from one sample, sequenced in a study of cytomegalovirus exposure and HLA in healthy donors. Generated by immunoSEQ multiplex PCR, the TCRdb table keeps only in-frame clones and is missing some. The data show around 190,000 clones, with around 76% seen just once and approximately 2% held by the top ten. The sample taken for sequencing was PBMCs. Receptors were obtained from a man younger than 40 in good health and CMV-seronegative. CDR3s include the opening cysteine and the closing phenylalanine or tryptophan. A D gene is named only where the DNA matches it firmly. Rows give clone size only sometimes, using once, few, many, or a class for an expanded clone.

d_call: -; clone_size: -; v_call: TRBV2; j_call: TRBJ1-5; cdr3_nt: TGTGCCAGCAGTGCCGGTTTTGTGAGGGATCAGCCCCAGCATTTT; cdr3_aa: CASSAGFVRDQPQHF
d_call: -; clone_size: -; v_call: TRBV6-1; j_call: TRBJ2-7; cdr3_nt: TGTGCCAGCAGTGCGGAGGGGGCCGGTGAGCAGTACTTC; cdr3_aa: CASSAEGAGEQYF
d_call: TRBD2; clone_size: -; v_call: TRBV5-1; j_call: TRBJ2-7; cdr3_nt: TGCGCCAGCAGCTTGGGGCAGGGACTAGCGGACTACGAGCAGTACTTC; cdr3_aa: CASSLGQGLADYEQYF
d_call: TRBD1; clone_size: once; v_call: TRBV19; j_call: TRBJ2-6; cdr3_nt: TGTGCCAGTCTTCGACGGACAGGATCCTACTCTGGGGCCAACGTCCTGACTTTC; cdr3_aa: CASLRRTGSYSGANVLTF
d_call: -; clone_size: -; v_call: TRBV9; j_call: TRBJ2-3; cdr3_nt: TGTGCCAGCAGCGCTGAGGGGTCGGGAGCTGGCACAGATACGCAGTATTTT; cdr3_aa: CASSAEGSGAGTDTQYF
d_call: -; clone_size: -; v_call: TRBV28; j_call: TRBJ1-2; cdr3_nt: TGTGCCAGCACCTCAAGGGGGGGCTATGGCTACACCTTC; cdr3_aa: CASTSRGGYGYTF
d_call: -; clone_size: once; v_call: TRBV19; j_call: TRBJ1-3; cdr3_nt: TGTGCCAGTAGTATCGTTGGCACAGGCTCTGGAAACACCATATATTTT; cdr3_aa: CASSIVGTGSGNTIYF
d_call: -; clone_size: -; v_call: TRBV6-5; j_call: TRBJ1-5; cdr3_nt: TGTGCCAGCAGGCGCCCGGGGGGCAATCAGCCCCAGCATTTT; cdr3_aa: CASRRPGGNQPQHF
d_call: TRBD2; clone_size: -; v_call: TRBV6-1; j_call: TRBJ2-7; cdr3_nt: TGTGCCAGCAGTGAACTCCGTACACTAGCGGCGGGTTACGAGCAGTACTTC; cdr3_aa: CASSELRTLAAGYEQYF
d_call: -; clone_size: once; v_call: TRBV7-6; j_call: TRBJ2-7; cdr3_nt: TGTGCCAGCAGCTTAGCGGGAGAGTTGGACGAGCAGTACTTC; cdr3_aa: CASSLAGELDEQYF
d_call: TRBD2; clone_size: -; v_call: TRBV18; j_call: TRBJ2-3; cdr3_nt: TGTGCCAGCTCACCACTCGGACTAGCGGGTGGAGATACGCAGTATTTT; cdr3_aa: CASSPLGLAGGDTQYF
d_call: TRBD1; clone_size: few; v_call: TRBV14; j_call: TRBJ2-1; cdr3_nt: TGTGCCAGCAGGAGGGGACAGGGGGTAGGTAATGAGCAGTTCTTC; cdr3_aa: CASRRGQGVGNEQFF
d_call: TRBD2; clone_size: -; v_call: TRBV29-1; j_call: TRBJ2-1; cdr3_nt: TGCAGCGTTGTTACTAGCGGGAAATCCTACAATGAGCAGTTCTTC; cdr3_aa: CSVVTSGKSYNEQFF
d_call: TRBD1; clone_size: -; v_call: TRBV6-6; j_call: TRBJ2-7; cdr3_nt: TGTGCCAGCACCTTAACAGGGGTTCCGACCTACGAGCAGTACTTC; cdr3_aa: CASTLTGVPTYEQYF
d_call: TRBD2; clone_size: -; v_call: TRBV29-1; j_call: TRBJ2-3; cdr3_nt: TGCAGCGCCCGGGTAAAGTTTGGCGGGAGCCCAGATACGCAGTATTTT; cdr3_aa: CSARVKFGGSPDTQYF
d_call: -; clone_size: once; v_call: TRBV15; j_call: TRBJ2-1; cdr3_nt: TGTGCCACCAGCAGAGATCGGGAGTTAAACTCCTACAATGAGCAGTTCTTC; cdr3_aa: CATSRDRELNSYNEQFF
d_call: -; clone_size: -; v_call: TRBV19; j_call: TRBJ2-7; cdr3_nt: TGTGCCAGTAGTATCCCCGGGAACTACGAGCAGTACTTC; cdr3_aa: CASSIPGNYEQYF
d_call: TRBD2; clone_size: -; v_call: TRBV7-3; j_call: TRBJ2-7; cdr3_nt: TGTGCCAGCAGCCCCCGACTAGCGGGAGGGCCTCAGTTGGGTTACGAGCAGTACTTC; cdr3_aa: CASSPRLAGGPQLGYEQYF
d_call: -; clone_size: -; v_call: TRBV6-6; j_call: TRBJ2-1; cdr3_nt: TGTGCCAGCAGTCTTGACAATGAGCAGTTCTTC; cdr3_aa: CASSLDNEQFF
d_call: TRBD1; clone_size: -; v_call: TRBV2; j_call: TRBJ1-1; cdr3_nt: TGTGCCAGCAGGACCCGGGACAGGGGCACTGAGGCTTTCTTT; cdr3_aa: CASRTRDRGTEAFF
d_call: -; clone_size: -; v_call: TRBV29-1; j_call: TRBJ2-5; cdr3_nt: TGCAGCGCCCGAGGAGGGGGCCTAGAGACCCAGTACTTC; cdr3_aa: CSARGGGLETQYF
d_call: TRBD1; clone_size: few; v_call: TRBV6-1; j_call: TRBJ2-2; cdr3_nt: TGTGCCAGCAATACCGGGACAGCAGACACCGGGGAGCTGTTTTTT; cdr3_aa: CASNTGTADTGELFF
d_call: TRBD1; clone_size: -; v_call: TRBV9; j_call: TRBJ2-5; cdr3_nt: TGTGCCAGCAGCGTCTACGGACAGGGTCAAGAGACCCAGTACTTC; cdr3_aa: CASSVYGQGQETQYF
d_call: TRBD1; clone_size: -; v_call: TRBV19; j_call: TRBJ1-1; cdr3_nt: TGTGCCAGTAGTACCACAGACAGGGGGCGGAGCACTGAAGCTTTCTTT; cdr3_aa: CASSTTDRGRSTEAFF
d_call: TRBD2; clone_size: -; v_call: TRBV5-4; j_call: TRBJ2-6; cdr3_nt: TGTGCCAGCACCCTCGGGGCGGGAGGGTCTGGGGCCAACGTCCTGACTTTC; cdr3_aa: CASTLGAGGSGANVLTF
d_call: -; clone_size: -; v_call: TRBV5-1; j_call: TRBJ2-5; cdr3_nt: TGCGCCAGCAGCCCGAGACTACTAGAGACCCAGTACTTC; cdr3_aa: CASSPRLLETQYF
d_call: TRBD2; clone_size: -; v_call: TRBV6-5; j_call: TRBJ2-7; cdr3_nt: TGTGCCAGCAGTTACCCAAGCGGGAGGGGAGGTTACGAGCAGTACTTC; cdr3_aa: CASSYPSGRGGYEQYF